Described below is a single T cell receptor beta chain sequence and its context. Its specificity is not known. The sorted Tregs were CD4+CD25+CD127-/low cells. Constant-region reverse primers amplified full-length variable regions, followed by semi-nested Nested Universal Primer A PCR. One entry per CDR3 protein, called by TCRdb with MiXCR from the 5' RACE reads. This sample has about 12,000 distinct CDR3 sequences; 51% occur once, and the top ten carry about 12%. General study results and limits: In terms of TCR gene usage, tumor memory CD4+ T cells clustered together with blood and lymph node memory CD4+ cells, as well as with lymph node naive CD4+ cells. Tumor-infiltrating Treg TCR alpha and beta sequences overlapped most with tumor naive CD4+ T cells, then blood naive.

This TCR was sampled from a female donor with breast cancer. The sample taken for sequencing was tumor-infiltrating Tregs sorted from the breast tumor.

The CDR3 protein is CSARDPTSGISYEQYF. The CDR3 DNA sequence: TGCAGTGCTAGAGATCCGACTAGCGGGATCTCCTACGAGCAGTACTTC. The chain couples TRBV20-1 to TRBJ2-7; TRBD2 agrees at 11 bases. The CDR3 has 16 amino acids. V trimming: 0 bases; J trimming: 0 bases; junction bases outside the gene matches: 4. The germline gives CDR1 DFQATT, CDR2 SNEGSKA (reference sequence).